This TCR beta chain emerged from a study of low-dose radiotherapy and immunotherapy resistance in tumors. TRAV- and TRBV-specific primers primed first-strand cDNA, covering alpha and beta chains. The TCRs were subjected to amplification over around 19 PCR cycles employing a constant-region primer in conjunction with a V-primer adapter. MiXCR, run by TCRdb on the reads, gives a single entry per CDR3 protein. The sample comprises some 46,000 distinct CDR3 sequences, about 25% of which are singletons, and about 9.5% rests with the top ten. The CDR3 has 16 amino acids. V lost 5 bases and J 2 bases, leaving 17 bases between the germline ends. The germline V gene encodes CDR1 SGHVS and CDR2 FNYEAQ. Sample time point: after trial treatment. As to treatment: LDRT plus nivolumab, ipilimumab, low-dose cyclophosphamide and aspirin (RACIN trial). Donors received a regimen that comprised nivolumab, ipilimumab, aspirin, low-dose cyclophosphamide and low-dose radiotherapy.

V usage is TRBV7-6 and J usage is TRBJ2-3; TRBD1 is a possible D gene (6 bases). The sample in question was PBMCs, obtained after low-dose radiotherapy plus immunotherapy. The receptor was derived from a male donor with prostate cancer. The CDR3 sequence: CASSVTGTPPTDTQYF. The CDR3 DNA reads as TGTGCCAGCAGCGTCACAGGGACACCCCCCACAGATACGCAGTATTTT.